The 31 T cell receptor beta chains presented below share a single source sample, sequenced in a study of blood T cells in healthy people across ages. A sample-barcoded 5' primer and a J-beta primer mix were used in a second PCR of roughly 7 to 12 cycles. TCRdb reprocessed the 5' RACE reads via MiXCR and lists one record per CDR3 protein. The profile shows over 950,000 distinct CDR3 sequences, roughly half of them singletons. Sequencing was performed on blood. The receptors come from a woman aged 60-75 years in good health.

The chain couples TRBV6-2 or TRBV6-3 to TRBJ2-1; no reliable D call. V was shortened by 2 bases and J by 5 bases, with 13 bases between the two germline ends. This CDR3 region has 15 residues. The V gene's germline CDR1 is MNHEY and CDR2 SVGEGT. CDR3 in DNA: TGTGCCAGCAGTTACGTAGCCCCGGAGAACAATGAGCAGTTCTTC. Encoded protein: CASSYVAPENNEQFF.

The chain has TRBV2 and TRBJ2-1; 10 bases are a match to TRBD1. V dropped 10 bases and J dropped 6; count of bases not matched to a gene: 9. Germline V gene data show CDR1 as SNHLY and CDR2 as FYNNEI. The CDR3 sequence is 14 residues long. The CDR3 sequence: CATLRDRGSNEQFF. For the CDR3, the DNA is TGTGCCACCCTACGGGACAGGGGTAGCAATGAGCAGTTCTTC.

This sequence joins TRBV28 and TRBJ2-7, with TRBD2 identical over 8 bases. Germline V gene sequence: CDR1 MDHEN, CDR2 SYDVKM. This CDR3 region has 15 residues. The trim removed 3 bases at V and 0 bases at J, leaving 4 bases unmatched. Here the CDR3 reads CASSFGRDGSYEQYF. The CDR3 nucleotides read TGTGCCAGCAGTTTCGGGAGGGACGGCTCCTACGAGCAGTACTTC.

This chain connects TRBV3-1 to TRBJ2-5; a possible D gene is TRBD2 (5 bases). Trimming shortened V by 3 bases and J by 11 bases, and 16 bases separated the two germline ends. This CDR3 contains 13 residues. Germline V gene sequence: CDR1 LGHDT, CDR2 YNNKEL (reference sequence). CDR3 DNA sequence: TGTGCCAGCAGCCAGAAAGAGGTCGGGGAGCAGTACTTC. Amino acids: CASSQKEVGEQYF.

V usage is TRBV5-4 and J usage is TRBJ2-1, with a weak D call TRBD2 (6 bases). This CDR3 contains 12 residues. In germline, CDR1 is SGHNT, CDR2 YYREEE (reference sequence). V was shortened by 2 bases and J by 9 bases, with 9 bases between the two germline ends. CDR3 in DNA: TGTGCCAGCAGCTTTAGCGGTATTGAGCAGTTCTTC. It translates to CASSFSGIEQFF.

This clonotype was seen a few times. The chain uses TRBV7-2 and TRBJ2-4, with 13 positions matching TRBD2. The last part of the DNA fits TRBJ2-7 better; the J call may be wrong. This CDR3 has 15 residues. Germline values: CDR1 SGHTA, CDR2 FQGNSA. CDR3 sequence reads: CASSPGTSGAGEQYF. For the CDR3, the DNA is TGTGCCAGCAGCCCAGGGACTAGCGGGGCGGGCGAGCAGTACTTC.

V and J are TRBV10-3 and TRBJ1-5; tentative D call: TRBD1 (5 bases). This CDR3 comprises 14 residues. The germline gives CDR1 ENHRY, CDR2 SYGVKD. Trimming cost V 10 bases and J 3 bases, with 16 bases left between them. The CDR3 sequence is CATGGRQDNQPQHF. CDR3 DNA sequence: TGTGCCACCGGGGGGAGGCAGGACAATCAGCCCCAGCATTTT.

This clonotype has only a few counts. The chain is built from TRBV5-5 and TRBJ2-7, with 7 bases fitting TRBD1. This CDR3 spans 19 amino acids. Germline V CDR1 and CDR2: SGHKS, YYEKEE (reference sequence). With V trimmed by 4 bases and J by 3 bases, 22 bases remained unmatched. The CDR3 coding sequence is TGTGCCAGCAGCCCCGGACAGGTTCTTCACGTTCTGGATATCTACGAGCAGTACTTC. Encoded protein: CASSPGQVLHVLDIYEQYF.

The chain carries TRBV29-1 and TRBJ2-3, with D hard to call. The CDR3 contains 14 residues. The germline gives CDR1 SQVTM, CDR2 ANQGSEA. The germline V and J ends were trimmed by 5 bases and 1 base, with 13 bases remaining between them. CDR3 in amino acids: CSVSVVGGTDTQYF. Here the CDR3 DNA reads TGCAGCGTTTCGGTAGTGGGTGGCACAGATACGCAGTATTTT.

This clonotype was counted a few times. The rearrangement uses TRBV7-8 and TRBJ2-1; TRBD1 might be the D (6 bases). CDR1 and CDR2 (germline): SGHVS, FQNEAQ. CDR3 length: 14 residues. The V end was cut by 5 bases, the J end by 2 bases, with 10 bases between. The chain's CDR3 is CASSPQGTYNEQFF. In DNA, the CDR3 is TGTGCCAGCAGCCCCCAGGGGACCTACAATGAGCAGTTCTTC.

In DNA, the CDR3 is TGCGCCAGCAGCCGAGTGAGCCGGGACTATGAAGCTTTCTTT. This codes for CASSRVSRDYEAFF. The chain joins TRBV5-1 to TRBJ1-1; TRBD1 is a possible D gene (5 bases). Germline V gives CDR1 SGHRS, CDR2 YFSETQ. There are 14 residues in the CDR3. The V end was cut by 4 bases, the J end by 7 bases, with 17 bases between.

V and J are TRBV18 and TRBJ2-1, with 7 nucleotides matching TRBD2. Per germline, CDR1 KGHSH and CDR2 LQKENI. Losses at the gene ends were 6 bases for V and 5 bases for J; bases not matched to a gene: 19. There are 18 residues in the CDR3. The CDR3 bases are TGTGCCAGCTCCCGCCTCACCGCAAGCCTAGCGGTTAACAATGAGCAGTTCTTC. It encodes CASSRLTASLAVNNEQFF.

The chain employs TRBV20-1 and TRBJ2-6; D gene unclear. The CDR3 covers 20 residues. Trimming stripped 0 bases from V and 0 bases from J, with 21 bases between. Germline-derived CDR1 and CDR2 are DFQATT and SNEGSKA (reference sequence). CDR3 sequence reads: CSAREAQPGQVASGANVLTF. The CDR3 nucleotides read TGCAGTGCTAGAGAGGCACAACCGGGTCAGGTCGCCTCTGGGGCCAACGTCCTGACTTTC.

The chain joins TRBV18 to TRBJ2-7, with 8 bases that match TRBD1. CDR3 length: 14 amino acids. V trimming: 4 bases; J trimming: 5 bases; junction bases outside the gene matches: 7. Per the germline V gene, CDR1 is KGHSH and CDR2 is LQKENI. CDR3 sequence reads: CASSQQGVRDEQYF. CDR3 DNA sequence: TGTGCCAGCTCACAACAGGGGGTCCGCGACGAGCAGTACTTC.

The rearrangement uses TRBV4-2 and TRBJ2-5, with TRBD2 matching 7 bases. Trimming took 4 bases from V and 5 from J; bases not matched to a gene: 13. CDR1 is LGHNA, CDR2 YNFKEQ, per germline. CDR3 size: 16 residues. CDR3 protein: CASSRPGRDQLETQYF. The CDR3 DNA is TGTGCCAGCAGCCGCCCGGGGAGGGACCAATTGGAGACCCAGTACTTC.

This chain's CDR3 is CASSSFGGDTHEQYF. DNA of the CDR3: TGTGCCAGCAGTTCTTTCGGAGGCGATACCCACGAGCAGTACTTC. The V gene is TRBV2, the J gene TRBJ2-5; a possible D gene is TRBD2 (5 bases). The J call may be wrong; the DNA end is better matched by TRBJ2-7. The CDR3 has 15 residues. Looked up from germline, CDR1 is SNHLY and CDR2 is FYNNEI.

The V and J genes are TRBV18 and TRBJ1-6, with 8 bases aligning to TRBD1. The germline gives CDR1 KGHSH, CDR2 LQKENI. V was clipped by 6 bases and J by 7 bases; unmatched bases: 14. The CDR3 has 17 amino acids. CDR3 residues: CASSPGQVHLGNSPLHF. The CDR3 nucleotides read TGTGCCAGCTCGCCGGGACAGGTTCATTTGGGGAATTCACCCCTCCACTTT.

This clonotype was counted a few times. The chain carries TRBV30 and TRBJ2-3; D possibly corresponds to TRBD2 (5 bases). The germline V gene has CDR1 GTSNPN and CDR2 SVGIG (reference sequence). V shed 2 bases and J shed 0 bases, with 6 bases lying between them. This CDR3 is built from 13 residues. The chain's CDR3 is CAWSSGSTDTQYF. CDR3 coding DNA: TGTGCCTGGAGTTCGGGAAGCACAGATACGCAGTATTTT.

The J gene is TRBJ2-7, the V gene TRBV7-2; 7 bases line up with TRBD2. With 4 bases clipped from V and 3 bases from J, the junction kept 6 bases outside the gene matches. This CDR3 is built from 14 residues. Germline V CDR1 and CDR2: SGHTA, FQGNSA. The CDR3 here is CASSSPGLVYEQYF. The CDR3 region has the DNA TGTGCCAGCAGCTCCCCAGGACTAGTCTACGAGCAGTACTTC.

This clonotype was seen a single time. The CDR3 loop reads CASSQTGRGETQYF. The DNA for the CDR3 is TGCGCCAGCAGCCAGACAGGGCGGGGAGAGACCCAGTACTTC. This chain joins TRBV5-1 and TRBJ2-5, with a weak D call TRBD1 (7 bases). Between the trimmed V and J ends, which lost 4 bases and 4 bases, there was a span of 14 bases. The length of the CDR3 is 14 residues. Germline loops: CDR1 SGHRS, CDR2 YFSETQ.

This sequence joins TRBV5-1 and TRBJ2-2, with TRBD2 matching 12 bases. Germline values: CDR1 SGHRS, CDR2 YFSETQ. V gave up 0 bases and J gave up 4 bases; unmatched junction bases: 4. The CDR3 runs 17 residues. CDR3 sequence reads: CASSLEASGRATGELFF. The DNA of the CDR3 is TGCGCCAGCAGCTTGGAGGCTAGCGGGAGGGCCACCGGGGAGCTGTTTTTT.

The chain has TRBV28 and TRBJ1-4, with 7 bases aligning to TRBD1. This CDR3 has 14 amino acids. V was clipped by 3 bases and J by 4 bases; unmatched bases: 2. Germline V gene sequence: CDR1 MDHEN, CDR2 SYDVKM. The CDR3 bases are TGTGCCAGCAGTTTGGGACAGTATAATGAAAAACTGTTTTTT. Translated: CASSLGQYNEKLFF. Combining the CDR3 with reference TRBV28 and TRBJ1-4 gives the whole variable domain DVKVTQSSRYLVKRTGEKVFLECVQDMDHENMFWYRQDPGLGLRLIYFSYDVKMKEKGDIPEGYSVSREKKERFSLILESASTNQTSMYLCASSLGQYNEKLFFGSGTQLSVL.

The CDR3: CASSNGDTQYF. As DNA, the CDR3 is TGTGCCAGCAGTAATGGGGATACGCAGTATTTT. V is TRBV6-2 or TRBV6-3 and J is TRBJ2-3; D gene unclear. With 5 bases removed from V and 6 bases from J, the gap between germline ends came to 6 bases. The CDR3 spans 11 residues. Germline lookup yields CDR1 MNHEY and CDR2 SVGEGT.

The CDR3 nucleotides read TGTGCCTCCTCAGCGGGGGGGGGCGCAGATACGCAGTATTTT. This translates into CASSAGGGADTQYF. The V and J genes are TRBV7-9 and TRBJ2-3; 10 nucleotides align to TRBD2. Per the germline V gene, CDR1 is SEHNR and CDR2 is FQNEAQ (reference sequence). J gave up 4 bases and V 11 bases, and 9 bases lay outside the gene matches. The CDR3 sequence is 14 residues long. Using reference TRBV7-9 and TRBJ2-3 for the parts outside the CDR3, the full variable domain is DTGVSQNPRHKITKRGQNVTFRCDPISEHNRLYWYRQTLGQGPEFLTYFQNEAQLEKSRLLSDRFSAERPKGSFSTLEIQRTEQGDSAMYLCASSAGGGADTQYFGPGTRLTVL.

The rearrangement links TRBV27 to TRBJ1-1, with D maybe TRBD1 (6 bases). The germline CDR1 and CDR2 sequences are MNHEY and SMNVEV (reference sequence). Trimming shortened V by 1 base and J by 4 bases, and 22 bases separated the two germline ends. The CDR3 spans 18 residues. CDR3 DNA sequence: TGTGCCAGCAGTTTATTGGGGGTAGGGGGACCCTTAACCACTGAAGCTTTCTTT. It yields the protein CASSLLGVGGPLTTEAFF.

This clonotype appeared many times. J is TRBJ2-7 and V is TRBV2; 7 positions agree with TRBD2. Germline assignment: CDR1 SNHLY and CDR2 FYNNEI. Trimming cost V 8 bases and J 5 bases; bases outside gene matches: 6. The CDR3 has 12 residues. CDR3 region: CASALGRNEQYF. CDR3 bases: TGTGCCAGCGCTCTCGGGAGGAACGAGCAGTACTTC.

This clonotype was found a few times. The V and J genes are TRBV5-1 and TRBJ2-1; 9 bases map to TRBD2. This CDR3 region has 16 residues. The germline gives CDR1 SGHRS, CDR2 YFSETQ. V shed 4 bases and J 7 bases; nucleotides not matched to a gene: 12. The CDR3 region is CASSPSWAGGLNEQFF. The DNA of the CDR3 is TGCGCCAGCAGCCCGTCTTGGGCGGGAGGGTTGAATGAGCAGTTCTTC.

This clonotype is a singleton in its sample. The DNA for the CDR3 is TGTGCCAGCAGGCCCACAGGGCCTGGGGCCAACGTCCTGACTTTC. This sequence encodes CASRPTGPGANVLTF. V gene TRBV28 combines with J gene TRBJ2-6; maybe TRBD1 (6 bases). V was cut by 6 bases and J by 2 bases, with 11 bases left in between. The CDR3 runs to 15 residues. CDR1 and CDR2 from the germline V gene are MDHEN and SYDVKM.

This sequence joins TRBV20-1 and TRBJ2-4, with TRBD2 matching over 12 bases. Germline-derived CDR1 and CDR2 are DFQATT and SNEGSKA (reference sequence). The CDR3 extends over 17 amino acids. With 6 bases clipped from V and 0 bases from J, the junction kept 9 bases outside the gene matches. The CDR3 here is CSAPRLAGEGAKNIQYF. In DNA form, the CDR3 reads TGCAGTGCCCCGCGACTAGCGGGAGAGGGAGCCAAAAACATTCAGTACTTC.

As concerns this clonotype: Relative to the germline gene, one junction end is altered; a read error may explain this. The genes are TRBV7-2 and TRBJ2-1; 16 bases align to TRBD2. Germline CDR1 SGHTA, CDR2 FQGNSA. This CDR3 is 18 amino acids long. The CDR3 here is CASSRSGTSGRGYNEQFF. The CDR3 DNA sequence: TGTGCCAGCAGCCGATCCGGGACTAGCGGGAGGGGTTACAATGAGCAGTTCTTT.

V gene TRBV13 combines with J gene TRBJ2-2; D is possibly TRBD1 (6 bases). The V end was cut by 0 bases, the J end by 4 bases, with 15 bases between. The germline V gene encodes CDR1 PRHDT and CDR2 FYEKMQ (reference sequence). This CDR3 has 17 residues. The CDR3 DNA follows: TGTGCCAGCAGCTTAGGCGGCCAGGGGAATCCCACCGGGGAGCTGTTTTTT. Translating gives CASSLGGQGNPTGELFF.